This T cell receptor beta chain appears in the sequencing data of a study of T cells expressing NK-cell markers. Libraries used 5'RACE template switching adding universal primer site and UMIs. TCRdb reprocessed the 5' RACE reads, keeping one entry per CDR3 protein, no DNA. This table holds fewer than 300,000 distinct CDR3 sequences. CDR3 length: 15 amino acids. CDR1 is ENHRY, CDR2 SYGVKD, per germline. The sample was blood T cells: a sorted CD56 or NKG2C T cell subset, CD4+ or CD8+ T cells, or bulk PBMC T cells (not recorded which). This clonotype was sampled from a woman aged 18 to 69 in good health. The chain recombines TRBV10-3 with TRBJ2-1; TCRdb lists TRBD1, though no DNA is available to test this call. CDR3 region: CAISESGRESNEQFF.